The source of this T cell receptor beta chain is a study of CD8 T cells in Susac syndrome. Study as a whole: The sequenced Susac syndrome patients comprised five or six with active disease and roughly eight in remission.

General study findings and limits: Susac CD8+ cells expanded clonally the most in TEMRA cells and in active patients.

Negative isolation yielded CD8+ and CD4+ T cells; FACS enriched TEMRA cells. About this clonotype: The antigen is undetermined.

Germline CDR1 reads SQVTM; CDR2 reads ANQGSEA. This CDR3 has 14 amino acids. Trimming took off 4 bases at V and 1 base at J, with 11 bases between the two ends. Random hexamers primed reverse transcription of about 0.5 to 1 ug RNA. MiXCR was run by TCRdb on the immunoSEQ multiplex PCR reads, yielding one entry per CDR3 protein. Of around 100,000 distinct CDR3 sequences in the sample, around 95% were seen once. The sample comprised CD8+ T cells from PBMCs. The TCR sequence derives from a human donor with Susac syndrome. V gene TRBV29-1 combines with J gene TRBJ2-1; D tentatively reads TRBD1 or TRBD2 (6 bases each). CDR3 DNA: TGCAGCGTTGTGGGGGGCTGGTCCTACAATGAGCAGTTCTTC. Protein: CSVVGGWSYNEQFF.